Listed here are 12 T cell receptor beta chains from one sample, sequenced in a study of identical twins. TCRdb recomputed calls from the 5' RACE reads with MiXCR, one row per CDR3 protein. Altogether roughly 200,000 distinct CDR3 sequences are present, 7.5% being singletons, with the ten largest covering 1.9%. This sample also belongs to another study, concerning yellow fever vaccine responses in identical twins.

The sequenced sample was memory (CD45RO+) T cells sorted from blood. These receptors were obtained from a woman aged 18-30 years in good health.

This clonotype was recorded at least ten times. The V call is TRBV28, the J call TRBJ2-3; perhaps TRBD2 as D (5 bases). This CDR3 comprises 15 residues. V lost 4 bases and J 2 bases, leaving 13 bases between the germline ends. The germline V gene has CDR1 MDHEN and CDR2 SYDVKM. The CDR3 loop is CASSWMGEDTDTQYF. The CDR3 DNA follows: TGTGCCAGCAGTTGGATGGGAGAGGACACAGATACGCAGTATTTT.

A few counts support this clonotype. The rearrangement uses TRBV6-4 and TRBJ2-2; D unresolved. CDR3 length: 12 amino acids. V was trimmed by 8 bases and J by 4 bases, leaving 8 bases between them. Germline CDR1 MRHNA, CDR2 SNTAGT. The CDR3 DNA reads TGTGCCAGCGCACGGGCCACCGGGGAGCTGTTTTTT. Amino acid sequence: CASARATGELFF.

This clonotype has a handful of counts. V is TRBV5-1 and J is TRBJ2-3; D uncertain. This CDR3 has 16 amino acids. In germline, CDR1 is SGHRS, CDR2 YFSETQ. V shed 0 bases and J shed 0 bases, with 11 bases lying between them. The CDR3 here is CASSLDSSPSTDTQYF. Written as DNA, the CDR3 is TGCGCCAGCAGCTTGGATTCGTCCCCTAGCACAGATACGCAGTATTTT.

This clonotype was seen more than once but under ten times. V usage is TRBV20-1 and J usage is TRBJ1-5; no definite D call. This CDR3 has 13 amino acids. V was pared by 3 bases and J by 4 bases, with 10 bases between. Germline V gene data show CDR1 as DFQATT and CDR2 as SNEGSKA (reference sequence). The DNA for the CDR3 is TGCAGTGCTAGTGGTCAGCCGAATCAGCCCCAGCATTTT. Amino acids: CSASGQPNQPQHF.

This clonotype was observed many times. V is TRBV12-3 or TRBV12-4 and J is TRBJ2-5; D is perhaps TRBD2 (6 bases). The germline V and J ends were trimmed by 8 bases and 5 bases, with 18 bases remaining between them. CDR3 length: 14 residues. The CDR3 sequence: CASGKGRSKETQYF. For the CDR3, the DNA is TGTGCCAGCGGAAAAGGGAGGTCCAAGGAGACCCAGTACTTC.

This clonotype has more than one count but fewer than ten. The chain links TRBV6-5 to TRBJ1-2; the match to TRBD1 covers 7 bases. Trimming removed 4 bases from V and 5 bases from J; junction bases left unmatched: 7. Germline lookup yields CDR1 MNHEY and CDR2 SVGAGI. The CDR3 is 14 amino acids. CDR3 sequence: CASSSGQAGYGYTF. CDR3 sequence (DNA): TGTGCCAGCAGTTCAGGACAGGCGGGATATGGCTACACCTTC.

This clonotype was recorded many times. The rearrangement links TRBV5-1 to TRBJ2-2; 8 positions match TRBD2. The CDR3 covers 15 residues. CDR1 is SGHRS, CDR2 YFSETQ, per germline. J lost 2 bases, V lost 5 bases, and 5 bases had no gene match. In DNA, the CDR3 is TGCGCCAGCAGTTGGACTAGCCCCAACACCGGGGAGCTGTTTTTT. Translated, it gives CASSWTSPNTGELFF.

The V call is TRBV10-1, the J call TRBJ2-1; D is unclear. V was shortened by 3 bases and J by 12 bases, with 9 bases between the two germline ends. CDR3 length: 11 amino acids. Per the germline V gene, CDR1 is WNHNN and CDR2 is SYGVQD (reference sequence). The CDR3, as DNA: TGCGCCAGCAGTGATTCCCGAGGGCAGTTCTTC. This encodes CASSDSRGQFF.

The chain is built from TRBV12-3 or TRBV12-4 and TRBJ1-6; weak D call: TRBD1 (6 bases). CDR3 length equals 15 residues. Trimming pared 6 bases from V and 8 bases from J, leaving 17 bases between. For the CDR3, the DNA is TGTGCCAGCAGGAGGGTACAGGGAAAAGATTCACCCCTCCACTTT. Protein product: CASRRVQGKDSPLHF.

A word on this clonotype: A clone one base away is much larger, so this may be a read error. The chain couples TRBV4-3 to TRBJ2-5, with D tentatively TRBD2 (6 bases). The CDR3 totals 14 residues. V was trimmed by 4 bases and J by 4 bases, leaving 13 bases between them. Per the germline V gene, CDR1 is LGHNA and CDR2 is YSLEER. Here the CDR3 DNA reads TGCGCCAGCAGCCCTAGCGCGAGTAGAGAGACCCAGTACTTC. Encoded protein: CASSPSASRETQYF.

The chain combines TRBV6-2 or TRBV6-3 with TRBJ2-7; the D gene is possibly TRBD1 (6 bases). V lost 4 bases and J lost 0, with 16 bases in between. CDR3 length: 16 residues. CDR1 and CDR2 from the germline V gene are MNHEY and SVGEGT. The CDR3 loop reads CASSSLRQESSYEQYF. The CDR3 DNA follows: TGTGCCAGCAGTTCCCTAAGACAGGAGAGCTCCTACGAGCAGTACTTC.

This rearrangement joins TRBV12-3 or TRBV12-4 to TRBJ2-6; D possibly corresponds to TRBD1 (5 bases). The CDR3 spans 16 residues. V lost 3 bases and J 0 bases, leaving 9 bases between the germline ends. The CDR3 loop is CASSFDSPSGANVLTF. DNA of the CDR3: TGTGCCAGCAGTTTCGACAGCCCCTCTGGGGCCAACGTCCTGACTTTC.